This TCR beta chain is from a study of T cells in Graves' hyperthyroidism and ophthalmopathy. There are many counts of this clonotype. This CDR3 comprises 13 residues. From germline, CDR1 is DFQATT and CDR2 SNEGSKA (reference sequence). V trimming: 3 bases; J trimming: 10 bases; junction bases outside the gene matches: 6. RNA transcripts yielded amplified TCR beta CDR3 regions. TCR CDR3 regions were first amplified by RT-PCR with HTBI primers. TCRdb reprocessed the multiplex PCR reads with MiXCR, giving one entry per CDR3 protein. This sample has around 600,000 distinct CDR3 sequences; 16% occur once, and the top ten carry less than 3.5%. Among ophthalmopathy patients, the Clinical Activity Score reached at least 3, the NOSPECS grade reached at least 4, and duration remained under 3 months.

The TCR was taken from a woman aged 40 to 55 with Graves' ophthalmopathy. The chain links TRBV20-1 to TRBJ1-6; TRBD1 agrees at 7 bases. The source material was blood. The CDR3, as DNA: TGCAGTGCTAGTACAGGGGTAGGCTCACCCCTCCACTTT. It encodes CSASTGVGSPLHF.